This T cell receptor beta chain appears in the sequencing data of a study of EBV T-cell therapy then PD-1 blockade in nasopharyngeal carcinoma (dated by TCRdb to about 2021). Remarks on this clone: Its cognate antigen has yet to be identified. It has no much larger one-base neighbor in the sample; base qualities were not kept.

Genomic DNA was extracted from sorted cells using the Qiagen DNeasy Kit. TCR beta chain deep sequencing was performed on the immunoSEQ platform. The original methods were these. The immunoSEQ Analyzer software was used to analyze the repertoire data. The table was pulled from immuneACCESS by TCRdb, which kept in-frame rearrangements only. Such tables lose some clones; where checked, under half of the loss comes from unresolved V genes, and the rest has no known cause. V, J and clone size reflect that table, while D and trimming were determined from the DNA. A total of under 20,000 clones appear in this sample, approximately 88% of them only once. In total, the top ten clones hold about a third of the sample. Trimming removed 3 bases from V and 9 bases from J, leaving 9 bases between the germline ends. CDR1 SGHVS and CDR2 FNYEAQ are derived from the germline V gene. The CDR3 holds 12 amino acids from the cysteine to the phenylalanine. Just CDR3 DNA is preserved here, 36 bases in frame from base 1.

The meaning of the sample's treatment or condition label: AdE1-LMPpoly-expanded autologous EBV-specific T-cell therapy followed by anti-PD-1 nivolumab. The chain uses TRBV7-6 and TRBJ2-1; the D region is possibly TRBD1 or TRBD2, each matching across 5 bases. The source of this sequence is a man between 40 and 49 years old with nasopharyngeal carcinoma. Sequenced here: CD8+ T cells from blood, sampled around day 30 from a patient whose treatment included autologous EBV-specific T cells and nivolumab. The DNA sequence is as follows: TGTGCCAGCAGCTTTGGGGCGGGTGAGCAGTTCTTC. The translation is CASSFGAGEQFF.